A selection of T cell receptor beta chains follows, all from one sample in a study of shared clonotypes between healthy human individuals. Some clones are missing from TCRdb's copy, which holds only in-frame ones; the method was immunoSEQ multiplex PCR. The sample carries 450,000 to 500,000 clones, over 70% recorded once. Sample: PBMCs. These receptors were obtained from a woman aged 40 to 49 in good health. Some clones in this sample may be carry-over from other donors' samples. Both conserved end residues are part of each CDR3. D genes are given only for firm matches. Size is omitted from some rows. Given values are once, few, many or a class for expanded clones.

>.|TRBJ2-1|TRBV18|.
TGTGCCAGCTCACCACCTGAGAGCGTTTTAGATGAGCAGTTCTTC
CASSPPESVLDEQFF
>.|TRBJ2-4|TRBV10-1|once
TGCGCCAGCAGGTTATACGGCAAAAACATTCAGTACTTC
CASRLYGKNIQYF
>TRBD2|TRBJ2-1|TRBV5-6|.
TGTGCCAGCAGCGGACTTAGCGGGAGTAACGATGAGCAGTTCTTC
CASSGLSGSNDEQFF
>.|TRBJ2-3|TRBV10-3|.
TGTGCCATCAGTGAGGCCCCCCGGGCGGGGAGCACAGATACGCAGTATTTT
CAISEAPRAGSTDTQYF
>.|TRBJ2-2|TRBV4-1|.
TGCGCCAGCAGCCAAGGGGGCTACACCGGGGAGCTGTTTTTT
CASSQGGYTGELFF
>.|TRBJ2-4|TRBV10-3|.
TGTGCCAGCAGTCTGGACAGCCCGCCGGGGATTCAGTACTTC
CASSLDSPPGIQYF
>.|TRBJ1-2|TRBV5-3|.
TGTGCCAGAAGCTCAGGGTTCAGCTATGGCTACACCTTC
CARSSGFSYGYTF
>.|TRBJ2-3|TRBV4-2|few
TGTGCCAGCAGAGATTCAGGGACAGATACGCAGTATTTT
CASRDSGTDTQYF
>TRBD2|TRBJ2-1|TRBV4-2|.
TGTGCCAGCAGCCAAGAACCTAGCGGGAGGCCTAGCTCCTACAATGAGCAGTTCTTC
CASSQEPSGRPSSYNEQFF
>.|TRBJ2-7|TRBV7-9|.
TGTGCCAGCAGCTTAGTCCCCAACATGGGCGAGCAGTACTTC
CASSLVPNMGEQYF
>TRBD2|TRBJ2-1|TRBV28|.
TGTGCCAGCAGTTTAAGAGGCGGGAGGGCTACCAATGAGCAGTTCTTC
CASSLRGGRATNEQFF
>TRBD2|TRBJ2-1|TRBV2|many
TGTGCCAGCATGGGCGGGAGGGCGCAGTTCTTC
CASMGGRAQFF
>.|TRBJ1-5|TRBV6-4|.
TGTGCCAGAGTACCTGGGGGCAATCAGCCCCAGCATTTT
CARVPGGNQPQHF
>.|TRBJ2-7|TRBV12-1|few
TGTGCCAGCAGCTTTTCAAGGACGTACTCCTACGAGCAGTACTTC
CASSFSRTYSYEQYF
>.|TRBJ2-7|TRBV6-1|.
TGTGCCAGCAGTGAAGTTACTATCCCCTACGAGCAGTACTTC
CASSEVTIPYEQYF
>.|TRBJ1-5|TRBV4-2|.
TGTGCCAGCAGCTTAGGAGGAGTTAGCAATCAGCACCAGCATTTT
CASSLGGVSNQHQHF
>.|TRBJ2-7|TRBV29-1|.
TGCAGCGTTAGCGAGGGGGGGGCGAGCGAGCAGTACTTC
CSVSEGGASEQYF
>TRBD2|TRBJ2-7|TRBV7-2|.
TGTGCCAGCAGCGTGTCTAGCGGGAGTAGCTACGAGCAGTACTTC
CASSVSSGSSYEQYF
>.|TRBJ2-3|TRBV29-1|.
TGCAGCGTTTGGACAGATACGCAGTATTTT
CSVWTDTQYF
>.|TRBJ2-5|TRBV2|.
TGTGCCAGCAGGGGGGAACAAGAGACCCAGTACTTC
CASRGEQETQYF
>TRBD2|TRBJ2-1|TRBV13|.
TGTGCCAGCAGCTTGGGGGGGAGACCCTACAATGAGCAGTTCTTC
CASSLGGRPYNEQFF
>.|TRBJ2-3|TRBV6-5|.
TGTGCCAGCAGTTATTTCAGGGCTGATACGCAGTATTTT
CASSYFRADTQYF
>TRBD1|TRBJ2-2|TRBV7-9|.
TGTGCCAGCAGCTGGGACAGTCCCTCTGCCGGGGAGCTGTTTTTT
CASSWDSPSAGELFF
>TRBD1|TRBJ1-5|TRBV11-2|once
TGTGCCAGCAGCTTAGATCAGACAGGGTCCAATCAGCCCCAGCATTTT
CASSLDQTGSNQPQHF
>.|TRBJ1-5|TRBV7-2|.
TGTGCCAGCAGCTTAGCGCTGGGCAGGGATCAGCCCCAGCATTTT
CASSLALGRDQPQHF
>.|TRBJ2-7|TRBV7-6|once
TGTGCCAGCAGCTTAGGTCCCCGACGGACCTACGAGCAGTACTTC
CASSLGPRRTYEQYF
>.|TRBJ2-5|TRBV5-1|.
TGCGCCAGCAGCCCGGCGGGGTGGCAAGAGACCCAGTACTTC
CASSPAGWQETQYF
>.|TRBJ1-1|TRBV6-1|.
TGTGCCAGCAGGACATTCTCTCAGCGCACTGAAGCTTTCTTT
CASRTFSQRTEAFF
>.|TRBJ1-1|TRBV10-3|many
TGTGCCACCCTAGGGCAGGGAATGAACACTGAAGCTTTCTTT
CATLGQGMNTEAFF
>TRBD2|TRBJ2-2|TRBV5-1|.
TGCGCCAGCAGCCTCTCTAGCGGGAATACCGGGGAGCTGTTTTTT
CASSLSSGNTGELFF
>.|TRBJ2-5|TRBV28|.
TGTGCCAGCATCCCGACGGATACCGGGGGAGAGCAGTACTTC
CASIPTDTGGEQYF
>TRBD2|TRBJ2-7|TRBV9|many
TGTGCCAGCAGCGGACTAGCGGGAGGTCGGTCGGTTGAGCAGTACTTC
CASSGLAGGRSVEQYF
>.|TRBJ2-6|TRBV4-3|few
TGCGCCAGCAGCCAAGATACCTACTCTGGGGCCAACGTCCTGACTTTC
CASSQDTYSGANVLTF
>TRBD2|TRBJ2-7|TRBV28|.
TGTGCCAGCAGTTTACTAGCGGGACCCTACGAGCAGTACTTC
CASSLLAGPYEQYF
>.|TRBJ1-4|TRBV29-1|.
TGCAGCGTCTTTACAGGGAACGCAGATGAAAAACTGTTTTTT
CSVFTGNADEKLFF
>.|TRBJ2-7|TRBV5-1|.
TGCGCCAGCAGCTGGAGGGCCTCCTACGAGCAGTACTTC
CASSWRASYEQYF
>.|TRBJ1-3|TRBV5-1|few
TGCGCCAGCAGTACAGCATCCCGAAACACCATATATTTT
CASSTASRNTIYF
>.|TRBJ2-1|TRBV29-1|.
TGCAGCATAGGGGGGAGGGTGGAGCAGTTCTTC
CSIGGRVEQFF
>.|TRBJ2-1|TRBV19|few
TGTGCCAGGAGTGCACCCGAGGGGGGCGATGAGCAGTTCTTC
CARSAPEGGDEQFF
>TRBD2|TRBJ2-3|TRBV9|.
TGTGCCAGCAGCGTAGACGGCGGGGGGATTACAGATACGCAGTATTTT
CASSVDGGGITDTQYF
>.|TRBJ2-5|TRBV6-5|few
TGTGCCAGCAGTTACGGGGGTGATGAGACCCAGTACTTC
CASSYGGDETQYF
>.|TRBJ2-3|TRBV6-4|once
TGTGCCAGCAGTGACTCTGGGGCAGGGGAAACAGATACGCAGTATTTT
CASSDSGAGETDTQYF
>.|TRBJ2-3|TRBV7-2|.
TGTGCCAGCAGCTTGCTAGGGGATAGCACAGATACGCAGTATTTT
CASSLLGDSTDTQYF
>.|TRBJ1-4|TRBV25-1|.
TGTGCCAGCAGTGCAACCTGGGCTAATGAAAAACTGTTTTTT
CASSATWANEKLFF
>.|TRBJ2-3|TRBV19|.
TGTGCCAGTAGTATCGGGGGGCGAAGCACAGATACGCAGTATTTT
CASSIGGRSTDTQYF
>.|TRBJ2-7|TRBV5-6|once
TGTGCCAGCAGCTTGCATCGCCTTTGGGGCGAGCAGTACTTC
CASSLHRLWGEQYF
>.|TRBJ1-4|TRBV7-2|once
TGTGCCAGCAGCCTCCGAGGAGCAACTAATGAAAAACTGTTTTTT
CASSLRGATNEKLFF
>.|TRBJ2-2|TRBV7-2|few
TGTGCCAGCAGCCCCAGTCGCACCGGGGAGCTGTTTTTT
CASSPSRTGELFF
>TRBD1|TRBJ1-5|TRBV2|.
TGTGCCAGCAGTACCCAGGGGGCTAATCAGCCCCAGCATTTT
CASSTQGANQPQHF
>.|TRBJ2-7|TRBV29-1|.
TGCAGCGTTGAACAGGACAGACCTACCTACGAGCAGTACTTC
CSVEQDRPTYEQYF
>.|TRBJ2-1|TRBV29-1|.
TGCAGCGTTTGGACCTCTTACAATGAGCAGTTCTTC
CSVWTSYNEQFF
>.|TRBJ1-1|TRBV29-1|.
TGCAGCGTTGAAGACGATGGTTTTCGGACTGAAGCTTTCTTT
CSVEDDGFRTEAFF
>.|TRBJ1-4|TRBV30|.
TGTGCCTGGAGCCCGGGACTACTTGCTGGGTCTAATGAAAAACTGTTTTTT
CAWSPGLLAGSNEKLFF